This TCR beta chain appears in the sequencing data of a study of T cell responses to AZD1222 COVID-19 vaccine. TCRdb keeps only in-frame clones here, not all; method: immunoSEQ multiplex PCR. This sample carries approximately 150,000 clones, 92% of them seen once, and the ten largest clones take approximately 3.4%. Looked up from germline, CDR1 is MDHEN and CDR2 is SYDVKM. The CDR3 spans 15 residues. V shed 5 bases and J shed 8 bases, with 19 bases lying between them. Whole-study results and caveats: Most donors were white British and more were female, and clonal diversity was possibly underestimated.

To note about this clone: Its antigen is currently unknown.

The TCR originated in an adult who received the AZD1222 COVID-19 vaccine. The sample was peripheral blood, taken 28 days after the second AZD1222 dose. The chain carries TRBV28 and TRBJ2-1; TRBD2 might be the D (5 bases). CDR3 sequence: CASSPPGLRRDEQFF. CDR3 DNA sequence: TGTGCCAGCAGTCCTCCCGGGCTCCGGCGGGATGAGCAGTTCTTC.